One sample yielded the 20 T cell receptor beta chains listed below, sequenced in a study of spatial heterogeneity in lung cancer. Each CDR3 protein gets one entry after TCRdb re-called the 5' RACE reads with MiXCR. Among 25,000 to 30,000 distinct CDR3 sequences listed, roughly 8.4% were seen once. As for time point: sample taken at primary tumor resection. Sequencing covered unsorted whole RNA taken from tumor, nontumor lung or frozen PBMC. Source: PBMCs, taken at surgery. The receptors come from a female donor with early-stage non-small cell lung cancer.

There are many counts of this clonotype. The chain is built from TRBV20-1 and TRBJ2-1, with 12 bases matching TRBD2. CDR3 size: 20 residues. V shed 2 bases and J 4 bases; nucleotides not matched to a gene: 18. Germline V lookup: CDR1 DFQATT, CDR2 SNEGSKA (reference sequence). The CDR3 region is CSARQRGRVLAGGGYNEQFF. In DNA, the CDR3 is TGCAGTGCTAGACAAAGGGGGAGGGTACTAGCGGGAGGCGGTTACAATGAGCAGTTCTTC.

The chain is built from TRBV7-7 and TRBJ2-2; tentative D call: TRBD2 (5 bases). The CDR3 runs to 16 residues. Germline assignment: CDR1 SSHAT and CDR2 FNYEAQ (reference sequence). V shed 1 base and J shed 5 bases, with 14 bases lying between them. The CDR3 protein is CASSLESGLFTGELFF. The CDR3 bases are TGTGCCAGCAGCTTAGAGTCAGGACTCTTTACCGGGGAGCTGTTTTTT.

The J gene is TRBJ2-3, the V gene TRBV20-1; 8 bases fit TRBD2. Per the germline V gene, CDR1 is DFQATT and CDR2 is SNEGSKA (reference sequence). V dropped 1 base and J dropped 4; count of bases not matched to a gene: 13. The CDR3 covers 17 residues. The CDR3 here is CSARAPTPGRAADTQYF. DNA of the CDR3: TGCAGTGCTAGAGCCCCTACCCCCGGGAGGGCCGCAGATACGCAGTATTTT.

This clonotype was detected a few times. The chain uses TRBV7-8 and TRBJ2-5, with 9 bases that match TRBD1. The CDR3 runs to 16 residues. The V segment lost 2 bases and the J segment 4 bases; nucleotides outside the gene matches: 8. The V gene's germline CDR1 is SGHVS and CDR2 FQNEAQ. In DNA form, the CDR3 reads TGTGCCAGCAGCTTACCCGACAGGGGGATACGAGAGACCCAGTACTTC. Translated, it gives CASSLPDRGIRETQYF.

This clonotype was seen repeatedly, ten times or more. The CDR3 spells CASSLGQGVRNEQFF. The CDR3 DNA reads as TGTGCCAGCAGCTTGGGCCAGGGTGTTAGGAATGAGCAGTTCTTC. The chain combines TRBV5-8 with TRBJ2-1; D possibly corresponds to TRBD1 (5 bases). The CDR3 has 15 residues. Trimming cost V 0 bases and J 7 bases, with 14 bases left between them. Germline V gene lookup returns CDR1 SGHTS and CDR2 YDEGEE.

This clonotype came up many times. V is TRBV7-9 and J is TRBJ1-3; D gene ambiguous. Germline V gene data show CDR1 as SEHNR and CDR2 as FQNEAQ (reference sequence). The CDR3 contains 15 residues. V shed 5 bases and J shed 3 bases, with 14 bases lying between them. This CDR3 is CASSPRSSLGNTIYF. The CDR3, as DNA: TGTGCCAGCAGCCCCCGGTCGTCGCTTGGAAACACCATATATTTT.

The CDR3 loop reads CASSPRSSGNTGELFF. The CDR3 nucleotides read TGTGCCAGCTCACCAAGATCAAGCGGGAACACCGGGGAGCTGTTTTTT. This rearrangement joins TRBV18 to TRBJ2-2, with a possible D match to TRBD2 (5 bases). The germline V and J ends were trimmed by 2 bases and 1 base, with 11 bases remaining between them. The germline V gene encodes CDR1 KGHSH and CDR2 LQKENI. The CDR3 consists of 16 residues.

CDR3 nucleotides: TGCGCCAGCAGCCAAGTGGGGGGTCGGAGCAATCAGCCCCAGCATTTT. As protein: CASSQVGGRSNQPQHF. The rearrangement joins TRBV4-1 to TRBJ1-5; D might be TRBD1 (5 bases). With 1 base removed from V and 1 base from J, the gap between germline ends came to 11 bases. CDR1 and CDR2 (germline): MGHRA, YSYEKL. This CDR3 contains 16 residues.

This clonotype was seen many times. CDR3 amino acids: CASTRRQGTDGYTF. The CDR3 nucleotides read TGTGCCAGTACCCGGCGGCAGGGAACGGATGGCTACACCTTC. The J gene is TRBJ1-2, the V gene TRBV19, with D possibly TRBD1 on 5 matching bases. Germline-derived CDR1 and CDR2 are LNHDA and SQIVND (reference sequence). Trimming pared 7 bases from V and 6 bases from J, leaving 18 bases between. The CDR3 runs 14 residues.

The rearrangement uses TRBV28 and TRBJ1-4; 8 bases line up with TRBD1. Germline V gene sequence: CDR1 MDHEN, CDR2 SYDVKM. V shed 6 bases and J 7 bases; nucleotides not matched to a gene: 13. The CDR3 runs to 16 residues. The CDR3 here is CASRPHPGTGVEKLFF. CDR3 bases: TGTGCCAGCAGGCCGCACCCCGGGACAGGTGTTGAAAAACTGTTTTTT.

Many counts were recorded for this clonotype. This chain connects TRBV14 to TRBJ1-1; 7 bases map to TRBD1. The CDR3 loop spans 13 amino acids. V shed 4 bases, J shed 4 bases, and the junction held 3 bases outside the gene matches. Per germline, CDR1 SGHDN and CDR2 FVKESK. CDR3 coding DNA: TGTGCCAGCAGCCTGGGACAGTTCACTGAAGCTTTCTTT. Its protein is CASSLGQFTEAFF.

This clonotype came up many times. The V and J genes are TRBV6-5 and TRBJ2-5; D perhaps matches TRBD2 (7 bases). There are 15 residues in the CDR3. In germline, CDR1 is MNHEY, CDR2 SVGAGI. The V gene lost 5 bases and the J gene lost 1 base, with 14 bases spanning the gap. The CDR3 sequence: CASSRRGGPQETQYF. The CDR3 DNA is TGTGCCAGCAGTAGAAGGGGGGGACCCCAAGAGACCCAGTACTTC.

V is TRBV7-9 and J is TRBJ2-7; D not certain. This CDR3 is 12 amino acids long. Germline CDR1 and CDR2: SEHNR and FQNEAQ (reference sequence). The ends were cut back, 1 base at V and 4 bases at J, with 5 bases in the middle. CDR3 sequence reads: CASSLVGYEQYF. As DNA, the CDR3 is TGTGCCAGCAGCTTAGTAGGGTACGAGCAGTACTTC.

This clonotype showed up many times. The rearrangement uses TRBV5-4 and TRBJ2-5; D unresolved. CDR3 length: 14 amino acids. The V gene lost 0 bases and the J gene lost 0 bases, with 6 bases spanning the gap. Germline CDR1 and CDR2: SGHNT and YYREEE (reference sequence). The CDR3 region is CASSLVGNQETQYF. The CDR3 DNA follows: TGTGCCAGCAGCTTGGTAGGGAACCAAGAGACCCAGTACTTC. Looking up the rest from reference TRBV5-4 and TRBJ2-5 gives the full variable domain: ETGVTQSPTHLIKTRGQQVTLRCSSQSGHNTVSWYQQALGQGPQFIFQYYREEENGRGNFPPRFSGLQFPNYSSELNVNALELDDSALYLCASSLVGNQETQYFGPGTRLLVL.

This clonotype appeared a few times. The CDR3 loop is CASSSGQGYGYTF. The CDR3 DNA reads TGTGCCAGCAGCTCAGGACAGGGCTATGGCTACACCTTC. J is TRBJ1-2 and V is TRBV7-8; 8 positions agree with TRBD1. CDR1 is SGHVS, CDR2 FQNEAQ, per germline. The V segment lost 4 bases and the J segment 4 bases; nucleotides outside the gene matches: 2. This CDR3 has 13 residues.

This clonotype was observed many times. The rearrangement links TRBV18 to TRBJ2-1; 11 bases are shared with TRBD2. Trimming at V came to 0 bases and at J to 6 bases, leaving 4 bases not matched to a gene. This CDR3 spans 16 amino acids. Germline-derived CDR1 and CDR2 are KGHSH and LQKENI. The CDR3 DNA follows: TGTGCCAGCTCACCACCGGCTAGCGGGAGGTCCAATGAGCAGTTCTTC. It specifies CASSPPASGRSNEQFF.

Ten or more counts support this clonotype. The V and J genes are TRBV15 and TRBJ2-7; tentatively, D is TRBD1 or TRBD2 (5 bases each). CDR3 size: 14 residues. V lost 5 bases and J 6 bases, leaving 17 bases between the germline ends. The germline CDR1 and CDR2 sequences are LNHNV and YYDKDF (reference sequence). DNA for the CDR3: TGTGCCACCAGCCAGACCGGGACGAGCCGCGAGCAGTACTTC. This codes for CATSQTGTSREQYF.

This clonotype was seen a handful of times. Here the CDR3 reads CASSPLSTYNEQFF. The CDR3 bases are TGTGCCAGCTCACCATTGTCCACCTACAATGAGCAGTTCTTC. The chain couples TRBV18 to TRBJ2-1, with D unclear. Germline V gene lookup returns CDR1 KGHSH and CDR2 LQKENI. V lost 2 bases and J lost 2, with 7 bases in between. The CDR3 contains 14 residues. Together with reference TRBV18 and TRBJ2-1, the CDR3 gives the full variable domain: NAGVMQNPRHLVRRRGQEARLRCSPMKGHSHVYWYRQLPEEGLKFMVYLQKENIIDESGMPKERFSAEFPKEGPSILRIQQVVRGDSAAYFCASSPLSTYNEQFFGPGTRLTVL.

This rearrangement joins TRBV19 to TRBJ1-5, with D tentatively TRBD1 (6 bases). Germline CDR1 is LNHDA and CDR2 is SQIVND (reference sequence). V lost 2 bases, J lost 1 base, and 12 bases lay in between. This CDR3 has 16 amino acids. The CDR3 here is CASSIRRGTSNQPQHF. CDR3 bases: TGTGCCAGTAGTATAAGGAGGGGGACGAGCAATCAGCCCCAGCATTTT.

This clonotype was seen ten or more times. The CDR3 is CASSSNPGLGYGYTF. In DNA form, the CDR3 reads TGTGCCAGCAGCTCTAACCCGGGCTTAGGCTATGGCTACACCTTC. The chain carries TRBV7-8 and TRBJ1-2; no reliable D call. CDR1 and CDR2 (germline): SGHVS, FQNEAQ. The V gene lost 4 bases and the J gene lost 4 bases, with 16 bases spanning the gap. This CDR3 is built from 15 residues.